The 25 T cell receptor beta chains listed next were all sequenced from one sample in a study of post-analysis software for immune sequencing data (dated by TCRdb to about 2015). What the work shows at the level of the full study, not this receptor alone: Patients showed significantly higher frequencies than controls for a handful of TRBV segments, among them TRBV5-6, TRBV5-1 and TRBV20-1.

Library creation used PCR. Sequencing relied on an Illumina HiSeq 2500. To reduce PCR and sequencing biases, unique molecular identifiers were built into the TCR beta cDNA libraries. TCRdb reprocessed the public reads (quality trimming at Q25 with fastp, clone calling with MiXCR) and kept in-frame beta chains. A single entry per CDR3 protein holds the most common genes and DNA from its merged rows. The sample yields about 540,000 distinct CDR3 sequences; about a third were counted once. The ten biggest clones cover around 5.9% of the sample. No antigen has been identified for these receptors. The sequencing sample was made of blood. The source of these receptors is a girl aged 2-17 years with multiple sclerosis.

In this sample, this clonotype turned up a few times. The V gene is TRBV10-3, the J gene TRBJ2-3; D not certain. The CDR3 covers 11 residues. Germline V gives CDR1 ENHRY, CDR2 SYGVKD. The V gene lost 8 bases and the J gene lost 6 bases, with 9 bases spanning the gap. Here the CDR3 reads CAIAGDDTQYF. CDR3 DNA: TGTGCCATCGCTGGGGATGATACGCAGTATTTT.

The chain has TRBV6-5 and TRBJ1-6; D remains unclear. Trimming cost V 10 bases and J 3 bases, with 13 bases left between them. Germline V gene lookup returns CDR1 MNHEY and CDR2 SVGAGI. CDR3 size: 14 residues. CDR3 coding DNA: TGTGCCACCAACGGTGGGAGCTATAATTCACCCCTCCACTTT. This codes for CATNGGSYNSPLHF.

Only a few counts were recorded for this clonotype. The rearrangement uses TRBV5-1 and TRBJ2-6; D possibly corresponds to TRBD1 (6 bases). The CDR3 contains 19 residues. V shed 0 bases and J shed 0 bases, with 16 bases lying between them. Germline V gene data show CDR1 as SGHRS and CDR2 as YFSETQ. CDR3 nucleotide sequence: TGCGCCAGCAGCTTGGTAATACAGGGCCTTGGCTCTGGGGCCAACGTCCTGACTTTC. This translates into CASSLVIQGLGSGANVLTF.

The chain couples TRBV24-1 to TRBJ2-1; 7 bases agree with TRBD1. Trimming took 6 bases from V and 2 from J; bases not matched to a gene: 3. Per the germline V gene, CDR1 is KGHDR and CDR2 is SFDVKD. The CDR3 length is 14 residues. The CDR3: CATSPTGTYNEQFF. CDR3 nucleotides: TGTGCCACCAGTCCGACAGGGACCTACAATGAGCAGTTCTTC.

The sample holds a few counts of this clonotype. The V and J genes are TRBV15 and TRBJ1-2; D might be TRBD1 (5 bases). CDR1 is LNHNV, CDR2 YYDKDF, per germline (reference sequence). CDR3 length equals 17 residues. The germline V and J ends were trimmed by 0 bases and 2 bases, with 16 bases remaining between them. Here the CDR3 reads CATSRDKPPGANYGYTF. DNA for the CDR3: TGTGCCACCAGCAGAGATAAACCCCCCGGGGCCAACTATGGCTACACCTTC.

The chain couples TRBV6-5 to TRBJ2-7; 7 bases align to TRBD2. Per the germline V gene, CDR1 is MNHEY and CDR2 is SVGAGI. Losses at the gene ends were 8 bases for V and 9 bases for J; bases not matched to a gene: 16. This CDR3 is 14 amino acids long. The CDR3 region is CASLGRRGWGGQYF. CDR3 coding DNA: TGTGCCAGCTTGGGTCGACGAGGCTGGGGGGGGCAGTACTTC.

A note on this clonotype: At one of its ends the junction is not consistent with the germline gene, which may arise from a read error. This chain links TRBV9 with TRBJ2-3; 8 nucleotides match TRBD2. Germline values: CDR1 SGDLS, CDR2 YYNGEE. The length of the CDR3 is 14 residues. CDR3 sequence reads: CASRVERGLDTQYF. CDR3 coding DNA: TGTGCCAGCCGCGTAGAGCGGGGGTTGGATACGCAGTATTTT.

Comments on this clonotype: The germline gene is not matched at one end of the junction; a read error may be the cause. This chain uses TRBV20-1 with TRBJ2-5, with 12 bases lining up with TRBD2. The CDR3 covers 14 residues. CDR1 is DFQATT and CDR2 is SNEGSKA in the germline V gene (reference sequence). CDR3 in amino acids: CSASILAGGETQYF. The DNA for the CDR3 is TGCAGCGCTAGCATACTAGCGGGGGGTGAAACCCAGTACTTC.

This chain joins TRBV20-1 and TRBJ1-2; D is uncertain. Between the trimmed V and J ends, which lost 5 bases and 6 bases, there was a span of 10 bases. The germline V gene has CDR1 DFQATT and CDR2 SNEGSKA (reference sequence). The CDR3 contains 11 residues. This CDR3 is CSAYYSNGYTF. DNA of the CDR3: TGCAGTGCTTACTACAGCAATGGCTACACCTTC.

V and J are TRBV7-9 and TRBJ1-2; 8 positions agree with TRBD1. Germline V gene data show CDR1 as SEHNR and CDR2 as FQNEAQ (reference sequence). The CDR3 loop spans 14 amino acids. Germline trimming cut 5 bases from V and 8 bases from J; bases unmatched to any gene: 10. In DNA, the CDR3 is TGTGCCAGCAGCCCAGGACAGGGAACGGGCGGCTACACCTTC. This sequence encodes CASSPGQGTGGYTF.

This rearrangement joins TRBV20-1 to TRBJ2-7, with D hard to call. The V gene's germline CDR1 is DFQATT and CDR2 SNEGSKA (reference sequence). This CDR3 has 13 residues. With 1 base removed from V and 7 bases from J, the gap between germline ends came to 14 bases. The CDR3 DNA sequence: TGCAGTGCTAGAGTATGGCAGCCCTCAGAGCAGTACTTC. It yields the protein CSARVWQPSEQYF.

The chain is built from TRBV3-1 and TRBJ1-2, with D unclear. V was trimmed by 2 bases and J by 2 bases, leaving 12 bases between them. The CDR3 consists of 15 residues. Per the germline V gene, CDR1 is LGHDT and CDR2 is YNNKEL (reference sequence). The CDR3 coding sequence is TGTGCCAGCAGCCAATCCCCGGCCGCGAACTATGGCTACACCTTC. It translates to CASSQSPAANYGYTF.

This clonotype was counted only a few times. The V and J genes are TRBV28 and TRBJ2-3; a possible D gene is TRBD2 (6 bases). CDR1 is MDHEN and CDR2 is SYDVKM in the germline V gene. The ends were cut back, 2 bases at V and 2 bases at J, with 11 bases in the middle. CDR3 length equals 15 residues. The chain's CDR3 is CASSLAGRYTDTQYF. In nucleotides, the CDR3 is TGTGCCAGCAGTTTAGCGGGGCGCTACACAGATACGCAGTATTTT.

This clonotype was counted ten times or more. CDR3 sequence reads: CASSRAGGDGGYTF. The CDR3 DNA is TGTGCCAGCAGCCGGGCAGGGGGCGATGGTGGCTACACCTTC. The gene calls are TRBV7-2 and TRBJ1-2; 8 bases agree with TRBD1. The ends lost 5 bases at V and 7 bases at J; junction bases unmatched: 9. Germline CDR1 reads SGHTA; CDR2 reads FQGNSA. CDR3 length: 14 residues.

The J gene is TRBJ2-1, the V gene TRBV11-1, with 7 nucleotides matching TRBD1. In germline, CDR1 is SGHAT, CDR2 FQDESV (reference sequence). CDR3 length: 14 amino acids. The ends lost 5 bases at V and 5 bases at J; junction bases unmatched: 6. CDR3 sequence: CASSRRTGDNEQFF. The CDR3 coding sequence is TGTGCCAGCAGCCGCAGGACAGGAGACAATGAGCAGTTCTTC.

The CDR3 DNA sequence: TGCAGCGTGGATTTTGGTTTGAGAAAGGGGGCGCGGGGTGCTGAAGCTTTCTTT. Encoded protein: CSVDFGLRKGARGAEAFF. This sequence joins TRBV29-1 and TRBJ1-1; 7 nucleotides line up with TRBD1. There are 18 residues in the CDR3. CDR1 is SQVTM and CDR2 is ANQGSEA in the germline V gene. The J segment lost 6 bases and the V segment lost 6 bases, leaving 25 bases of the junction unmatched. Based on the CDR3 plus reference TRBV29-1 and TRBJ1-1, the full variable domain is SAVISQKPSRDICQRGTSLTIQCQVDSQVTMMFWYRQQPGQSLTLIATANQGSEATYESGFVIDKFPISRPNLTFSTLTVSNMSPEDSSIYLCSVDFGLRKGARGAEAFFGQGTRLTVV.

This clonotype turned up a few times. The rearrangement links TRBV20-1 to TRBJ2-5; the D is unclear. V dropped 7 bases and J dropped 5 bases, with 11 bases sitting between them. Per germline, CDR1 DFQATT and CDR2 SNEGSKA (reference sequence). This CDR3 comprises 11 residues. The CDR3 sequence: CSVLSSETQYF. CDR3 in DNA: TGCAGTGTCCTTAGTTCGGAGACCCAGTACTTC.

The chain combines TRBV7-9 with TRBJ1-2; 7 bases match TRBD1. This CDR3 is 14 amino acids long. V dropped 2 bases and J dropped 7; count of bases not matched to a gene: 7. CDR1 and CDR2 from the germline V gene are SEHNR and FQNEAQ (reference sequence). The CDR3 reads CASSLLEAGGGYTF. The CDR3 DNA sequence: TGTGCCAGCAGCTTATTAGAAGCAGGGGGTGGCTACACCTTC.

V and J are TRBV20-1 and TRBJ2-3; 10 bases line up with TRBD1. V was clipped by 7 bases and J by 0 bases; unmatched bases: 4. From germline, CDR1 is DFQATT and CDR2 SNEGSKA (reference sequence). This CDR3 has 14 residues. The CDR3 DNA is TGCAGTGGGCCGGGACAGGGGAGCACAGATACGCAGTATTTT. Amino acids: CSGPGQGSTDTQYF.

This clonotype was observed many times. The rearrangement joins TRBV9 to TRBJ2-7; possibly TRBD1 or TRBD2 for D (6 bases each). Germline V gene data show CDR1 as SGDLS and CDR2 as YYNGEE. V was clipped by 4 bases and J by 5 bases, with 16 bases between them. The CDR3 runs 14 residues. CDR3 in DNA: TGTGCCAGCAGCTTCTTCGGGGGCAGGGACGAGCAGTACTTC. Amino acids: CASSFFGGRDEQYF.

This clonotype was counted only a few times. The chain recombines TRBV2 with TRBJ2-3; 16 bases map to TRBD2. Germline V gives CDR1 SNHLY, CDR2 FYNNEI. The CDR3 has 16 residues. V lost 5 bases, J lost 8 bases, and 7 bases stayed unmatched. The CDR3 DNA is TGTGCCAGCAGTCCCGGGACTAGCGGGGGGGCCCGTACGCAGTATTTT. It codes for CASSPGTSGGARTQYF.

A few counts support this clonotype. V and J are TRBV12-3 or TRBV12-4 and TRBJ1-2; D call uncertain. The CDR3 has 14 residues. Trimming stripped 7 bases from V and 4 bases from J, with 16 bases between. CDR3 region: CASTPRGSLYGYTF. CDR3 nucleotides: TGTGCCAGCACCCCGCGAGGCTCACTCTATGGCTACACCTTC.

This clonotype was seen a handful of times. The chain joins TRBV29-1 to TRBJ1-2; D is perhaps TRBD1 (5 bases). V lost 4 bases, J lost 4 bases, and 13 bases lay in between. The CDR3 has 13 residues. The germline gives CDR1 SQVTM, CDR2 ANQGSEA. The CDR3 sequence: CSVGGGDGYGYTF. The CDR3 coding sequence is TGCAGCGTTGGTGGGGGAGACGGCTATGGCTACACCTTC.

This clonotype was detected a few times. This chain connects TRBV5-1 to TRBJ1-4; TRBD1 matches 11 bases. After removal of 3 bases from V and 4 bases from J, the junction contained 5 bases not matched to a gene. Per germline, CDR1 SGHRS and CDR2 YFSETQ. The CDR3 is 16 residues long. CDR3 DNA sequence: TGCGCCAGCAGCTCGGACAGGGGGCTCTATAATGAAAAACTGTTTTTT. It specifies CASSSDRGLYNEKLFF.

The chain combines TRBV29-1 with TRBJ1-2; D possibly corresponds to TRBD1 (5 bases). Germline V gene lookup returns CDR1 SQVTM and CDR2 ANQGSEA. CDR3 length: 12 amino acids. Trimming shortened V by 4 bases and J by 2 bases, and 8 bases separated the two germline ends. The CDR3 DNA reads as TGCAGCGTTGTTGGGGGAAACTATGGCTACACCTTC. Translating gives CSVVGGNYGYTF.